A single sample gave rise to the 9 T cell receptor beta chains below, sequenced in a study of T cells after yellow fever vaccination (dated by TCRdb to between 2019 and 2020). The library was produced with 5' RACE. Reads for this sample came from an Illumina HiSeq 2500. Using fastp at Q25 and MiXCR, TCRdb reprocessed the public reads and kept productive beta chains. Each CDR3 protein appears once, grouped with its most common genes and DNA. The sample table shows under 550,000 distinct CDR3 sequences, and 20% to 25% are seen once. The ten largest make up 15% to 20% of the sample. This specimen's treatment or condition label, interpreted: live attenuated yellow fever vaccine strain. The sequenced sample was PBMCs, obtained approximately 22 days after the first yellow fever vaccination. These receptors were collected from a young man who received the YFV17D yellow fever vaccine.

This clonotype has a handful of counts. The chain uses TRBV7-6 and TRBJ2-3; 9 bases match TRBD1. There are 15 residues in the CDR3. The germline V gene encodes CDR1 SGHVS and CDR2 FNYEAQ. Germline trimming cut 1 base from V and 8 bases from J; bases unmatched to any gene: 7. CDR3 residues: CASSLEGQGRGTQYF. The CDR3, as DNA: TGTGCCAGCAGCTTAGAGGGACAGGGTAGAGGTACGCAGTATTTT.

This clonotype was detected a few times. DNA of the CDR3: TGTGCCAGCAGCCTAGTGGGGGGGGAAAACTCCTACGAGCAGTACTTC. Protein product: CASSLVGGENSYEQYF. The rearrangement joins TRBV12-3 or TRBV12-4 to TRBJ2-7, with TRBD2 matching 7 bases. With V trimmed by 6 bases and J by 0 bases, 11 bases remained unmatched. There are 16 residues in the CDR3.

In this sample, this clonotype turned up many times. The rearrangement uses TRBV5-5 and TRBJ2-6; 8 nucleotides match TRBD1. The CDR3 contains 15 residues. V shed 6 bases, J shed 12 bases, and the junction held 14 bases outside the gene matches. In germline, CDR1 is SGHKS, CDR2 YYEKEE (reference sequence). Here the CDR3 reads CASTLTTGGQSVLTF. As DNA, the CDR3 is TGTGCCAGCACCCTGACCACAGGGGGGCAAAGCGTCCTGACTTTC.

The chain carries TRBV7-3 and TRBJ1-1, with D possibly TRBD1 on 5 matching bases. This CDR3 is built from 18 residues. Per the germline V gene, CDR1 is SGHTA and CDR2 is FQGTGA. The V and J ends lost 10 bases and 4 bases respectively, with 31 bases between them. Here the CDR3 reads CATLGGVESDFVGTEAFF. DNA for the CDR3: TGTGCCACCCTGGGGGGTGTCGAGTCGGATTTCGTTGGCACTGAAGCTTTCTTT.

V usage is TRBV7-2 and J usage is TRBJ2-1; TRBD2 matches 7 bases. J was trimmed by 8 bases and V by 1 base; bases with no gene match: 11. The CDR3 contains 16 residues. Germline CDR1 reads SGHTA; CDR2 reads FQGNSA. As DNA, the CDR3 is TGTGCCAGCAGCTTAGTTCTCCAGCGGGGTGGGTATGAGCAGTTCTTC. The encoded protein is CASSLVLQRGGYEQFF.

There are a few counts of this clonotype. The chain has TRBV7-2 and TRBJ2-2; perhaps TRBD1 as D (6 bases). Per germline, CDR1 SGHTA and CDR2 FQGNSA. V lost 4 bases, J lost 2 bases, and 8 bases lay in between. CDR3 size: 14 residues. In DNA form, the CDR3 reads TGTGCCAGCAGCTCGGGACACAACACCGGGGAGCTGTTTTTT. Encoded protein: CASSSGHNTGELFF.

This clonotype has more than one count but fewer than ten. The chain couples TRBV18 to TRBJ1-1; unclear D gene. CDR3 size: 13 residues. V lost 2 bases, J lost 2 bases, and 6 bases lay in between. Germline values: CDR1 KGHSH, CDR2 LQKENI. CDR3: CASSPMDNTEAFF. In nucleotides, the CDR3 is TGTGCCAGCTCACCAATGGATAACACTGAAGCTTTCTTT.

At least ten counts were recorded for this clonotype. The CDR3 is CSALGQTNYGYTF. The CDR3 DNA reads TGCAGCGCCTTGGGACAGACGAACTATGGCTACACCTTC. The rearrangement joins TRBV29-1 to TRBJ1-2, with TRBD1 matching over 7 bases. The CDR3 is 13 residues long. The V gene's germline CDR1 is SQVTM and CDR2 ANQGSEA. Trimming cost V 7 bases and J 2 bases; bases outside gene matches: 7.

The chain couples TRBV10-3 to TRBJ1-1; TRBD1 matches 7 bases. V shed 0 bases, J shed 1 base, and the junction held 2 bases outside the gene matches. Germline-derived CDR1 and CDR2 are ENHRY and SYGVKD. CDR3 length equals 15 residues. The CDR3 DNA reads TGTGCCATCAGTGAGTCGGCAGGGGGGAACACTGAAGCTTTCTTT. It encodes CAISESAGGNTEAFF.